Below, 8 T cell receptor beta chains from the same sample are listed, as sequenced in a study of blood T cell repertoires in COVID-19. Method: immunoSEQ multiplex PCR; TCRdb's copy keeps in-frame clones and lacks some. In the table there are approximately 280,000 clones, approximately 84% of which are singletons. The specimen was peripheral blood. These receptors were collected from a human donor with COVID-19, enrolled during active disease. The donor label of this sample is uncertain.

This sequence joins TRBV18 and TRBJ2-3; 9 bases map to TRBD1. The length of the CDR3 is 15 residues. The J segment lost 0 bases and the V segment lost 6 bases, leaving 4 bases of the junction unmatched. From germline, CDR1 is KGHSH and CDR2 LQKENI. CDR3 nucleotides: TGTGCCAGCTCCGAGGGACAGGGTAGCACAGATACGCAGTATTTT. It specifies CASSEGQGSTDTQYF.

This chain uses TRBV7-8 with TRBJ1-4; TRBD1 matches at 9 bases. The germline V gene encodes CDR1 SGHVS and CDR2 FQNEAQ. Trimming removed 3 bases from V and 4 bases from J; junction bases left unmatched: 6. The CDR3 has 16 amino acids. In DNA form, the CDR3 reads TGTGCCAGCAGCTTTGACCCGGGACAGGGTAATGAAAAACTGTTTTTT. Its protein is CASSFDPGQGNEKLFF.

The J gene is TRBJ2-5, the V gene TRBV4-1; D is possibly TRBD2 (5 bases). There are 17 residues in the CDR3. Looked up from germline, CDR1 is MGHRA and CDR2 is YSYEKL. V lost 8 bases and J lost 2, with 24 bases in between. The CDR3 DNA reads as TGCGCCAGCGGACTTAAGGAGCGGTCGACGGGGCAAGAGACCCAGTACTTC. Residues: CASGLKERSTGQETQYF.

The chain has TRBV6-2 or TRBV6-3 and TRBJ1-3, with 7 bases matching TRBD1. The trim removed 2 bases at V and 0 bases at J, leaving 4 bases unmatched. Germline V lookup: CDR1 MNHEY, CDR2 SVGEGT. CDR3 length: 16 residues. Here the CDR3 reads CASSYGTASSGNTIYF. The CDR3, as DNA: TGTGCCAGCAGTTACGGGACAGCTAGCTCTGGAAACACCATATATTTT.

This rearrangement joins TRBV5-1 to TRBJ1-2; 7 bases line up with TRBD1. Per the germline V gene, CDR1 is SGHRS and CDR2 is YFSETQ. This CDR3 is built from 14 residues. The V gene end was trimmed by 4 bases and the J gene end by 2 bases; junction bases not matched to a gene: 5. This chain's CDR3 is CASSPQTGNYGYTF. The CDR3, as DNA: TGCGCCAGCAGCCCGCAGACAGGGAACTATGGCTACACCTTC.

As regards this clone: This could be a read error, since a much larger clone is one nucleotide away. CDR3 bases: TGTGCCAGCAGCTTGGTGGCAGATTCACCCCTCCACTTT. This gives the protein CASSLVADSPLHF. The chain has TRBV5-6 and TRBJ1-6; D is uncertain. V dropped 0 bases and J dropped 8 bases, with 6 bases sitting between them. The germline V gene has CDR1 SGHDT and CDR2 YYEEEE. The CDR3 is 13 amino acids.

The J gene is TRBJ1-2, the V gene TRBV10-3; D is unresolved. Germline-derived CDR1 and CDR2 are ENHRY and SYGVKD. V was shortened by 4 bases and J by 8 bases, with 8 bases between the two germline ends. The CDR3 loop spans 11 amino acids. Written as DNA, the CDR3 is TGTGCCATCAGTGGGCCGAAAGGCTACACCTTC. It codes for CAISGPKGYTF.

This chain links TRBV4-2 with TRBJ2-5; tentative D call: TRBD1 (6 bases). Trimming stripped 0 bases from V and 5 bases from J, with 7 bases between. The CDR3 covers 13 residues. Germline V gives CDR1 LGHNA, CDR2 YNFKEQ. The CDR3 DNA reads TGTGCCAGCAGCCAAGATCAGGGGGAGACCCAGTACTTC. It yields the protein CASSQDQGETQYF.